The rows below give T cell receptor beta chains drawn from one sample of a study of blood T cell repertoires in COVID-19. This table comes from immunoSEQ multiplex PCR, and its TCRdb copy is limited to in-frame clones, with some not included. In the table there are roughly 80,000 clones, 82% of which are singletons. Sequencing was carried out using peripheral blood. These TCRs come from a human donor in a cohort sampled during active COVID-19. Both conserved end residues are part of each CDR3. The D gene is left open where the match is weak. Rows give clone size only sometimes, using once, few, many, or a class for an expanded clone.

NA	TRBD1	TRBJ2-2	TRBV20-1	TGCAGTGCTAGTAGGACAGGGCGGAACACCGGGGAGCTGTTTTTT	CSASRTGRNTGELFF
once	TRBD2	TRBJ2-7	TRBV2	TGTGCCAGCAGAGGCGGACTAGAAGTTAACGAGCAGTACTTC	CASRGGLEVNEQYF
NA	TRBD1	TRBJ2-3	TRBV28	TGTGCCAGCAGACCCGACAGGGGGCGAGATACGCAGTATTTT	CASRPDRGRDTQYF
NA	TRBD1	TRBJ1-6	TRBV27	TGTGCCAGCAGGACAGGGGATTCACCCCTCCACTTT	CASRTGDSPLHF
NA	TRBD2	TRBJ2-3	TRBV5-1	TGCGCCAGCAGCGGGGGGGTTCTGGGGGGCACAGATACGCAGTATTTT	CASSGGVLGGTDTQYF
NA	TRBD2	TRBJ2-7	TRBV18	TGTGCCAGCTCACCTGTTACGGGGGGAGACCACGAGCAGTACTTC	CASSPVTGGDHEQYF
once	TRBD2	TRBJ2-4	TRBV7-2	TGTGCCAGCAGTTCTAGCGGGGGGAGCAAAAACATTCAGTACTTC	CASSSSGGSKNIQYF
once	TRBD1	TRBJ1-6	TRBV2	TGTGCCAGCACCCGGGACAGGCGGAATTCACCCCTCCACTTT	CASTRDRRNSPLHF
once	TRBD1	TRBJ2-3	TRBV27	TGTGCCAGCAGTTCTTACCTCAGGGGGCTCACAGATACGCAGTATTTT	CASSSYLRGLTDTQYF
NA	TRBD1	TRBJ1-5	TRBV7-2	TGTGCCAGCAGCTTGGACAGGGATCAGCCCCAGCATTTT	CASSLDRDQPQHF
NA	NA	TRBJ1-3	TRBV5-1	TGCGCCAGCAGATCCGGCACAGGGCACTCTGGAAACACCATATATTTT	CASRSGTGHSGNTIYF
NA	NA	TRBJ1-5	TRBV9	TGTGCCAGCAGCGTAGACTCCCCCGGACAGCGCAATCAGCCCCAGCATTTT	CASSVDSPGQRNQPQHF
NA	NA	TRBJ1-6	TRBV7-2	TGTGCCAGCAGCTTAGGGCCTAATTCACCCCTCCACTTT	CASSLGPNSPLHF
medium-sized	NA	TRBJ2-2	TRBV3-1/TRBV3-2	TGTGCCAGCAGCCCGTGGGGGGTAGGCACCGGGGAGCTGTTTTTT	CASSPWGVGTGELFF
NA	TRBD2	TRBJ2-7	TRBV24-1	TGTGCCACCAGTGACCGACTAGCGGAGGCCTACGAGCAGTACTTC	CATSDRLAEAYEQYF
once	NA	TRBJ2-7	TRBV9	TGTGCCAGCAGCGCGACCGGACAATCCTACGAGCAGTACTTC	CASSATGQSYEQYF
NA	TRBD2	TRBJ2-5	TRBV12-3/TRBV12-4	TGTGCCAGCACCGGGAGGGCACAAGAGACCCAGTACTTC	CASTGRAQETQYF
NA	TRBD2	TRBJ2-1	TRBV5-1	TGCGCCAGCAGCTGGACCGGGACTAGCGTTGGCGAGCAGTTCTTC	CASSWTGTSVGEQFF
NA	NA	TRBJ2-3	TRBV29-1	TGCAGCCACCGTGGGGCCACGGGTACAGATACGCAGTATTTT	CSHRGATGTDTQYF
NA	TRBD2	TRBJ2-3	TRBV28	TGTGCCAGCAGTTCCGGACTAGCGGGGGCCGGGACAGATACGCAGTATTTT	CASSSGLAGAGTDTQYF
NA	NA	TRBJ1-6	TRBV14	TGTGCCAGCTCCTTTTTTCGGGGTAATTCACCCCTCCACTTT	CASSFFRGNSPLHF
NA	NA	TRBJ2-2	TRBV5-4	TGTGCCAGCAGCCCGAAGGTGGCGGGGTTGGGGACCGGGGAGCTGTTTTTT	CASSPKVAGLGTGELFF
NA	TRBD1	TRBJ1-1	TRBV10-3	TGTGCCATCAGTGACCCCGGACAGGGAAGGACTGAAGCTTTCTTT	CAISDPGQGRTEAFF
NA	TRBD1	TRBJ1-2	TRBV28	TGTGCCAGCAGTTTAGAAATCACAGGGGGCCATGGCTACACCTTC	CASSLEITGGHGYTF
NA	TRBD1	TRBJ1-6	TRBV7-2	TGTGCCAGCAGCGTGGGACAGATTTATAATTCACCCCTCCACTTT	CASSVGQIYNSPLHF
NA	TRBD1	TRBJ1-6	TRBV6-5	TGTGCCAGCAGTTCCCCCGGGACAGGGTCTAATTCACCCCTCCACTTT	CASSSPGTGSNSPLHF
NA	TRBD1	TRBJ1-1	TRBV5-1	TGCGCCAGCAGCTTGGCCCAGGGGGCGAAAGGCCCTTCGAGTGAAGCTTTCTTT	CASSLAQGAKGPSSEAFF
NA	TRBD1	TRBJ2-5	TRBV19	TGTGCCAGTGCGACAGGGGGCGGGGGCCAAGAGACCCAGTACTTC	CASATGGGGQETQYF
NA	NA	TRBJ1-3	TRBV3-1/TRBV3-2	TGTGCCAGCAGCCTCCCAGGGAACTCATATGGAAACACCATATATTTT	CASSLPGNSYGNTIYF
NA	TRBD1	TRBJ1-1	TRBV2	TGTGCCAGCAGTTTCCCGGGACAGCTGAACACTGAAGCTTTCTTT	CASSFPGQLNTEAFF
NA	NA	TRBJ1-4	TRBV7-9	TGTGCCAGCAGCCGGGGACAACTTAATGAAAAACTGTTTTTT	CASSRGQLNEKLFF
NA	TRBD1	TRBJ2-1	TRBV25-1	TGTGCCAGCAGTGCAACCGGGACAGGGTCCTACAATGAGCAGTTCTTC	CASSATGTGSYNEQFF
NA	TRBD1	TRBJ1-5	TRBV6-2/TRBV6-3	TGTGCCAGCAGCTTCACAGGGGTGGCCCAGCATTTT	CASSFTGVAQHF
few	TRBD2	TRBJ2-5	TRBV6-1	TGTGCCAGCAGTGAATTTGCGGGGGGCCAAGAGACCCAGTACTTC	CASSEFAGGQETQYF
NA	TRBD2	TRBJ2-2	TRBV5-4	TGTGCCAGCAGCTTGAAACTAGCGGGGGCCCGCATTAACACCGGGGAGCTGTTTTTT	CASSLKLAGARINTGELFF
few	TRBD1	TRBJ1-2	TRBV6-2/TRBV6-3	TGTGCCAGCAGTTACTCGACGGTACAGGGGTATGGCTACACCTTC	CASSYSTVQGYGYTF
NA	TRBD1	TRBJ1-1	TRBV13	TGTGCCAGCAGCTTACCCCACGGAAGGGGGCCTCCTGAAGCTTTCTTT	CASSLPHGRGPPEAFF
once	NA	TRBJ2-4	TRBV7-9	TGTGCCAGCAGCTTCACTTTAACAGCCGGCAAAAACATTCAGTACTTC	CASSFTLTAGKNIQYF
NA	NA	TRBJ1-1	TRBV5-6	TGTGCCAGCAGCCCGGGCAGGGTTGGCACTGAAGCTTTCTTT	CASSPGRVGTEAFF
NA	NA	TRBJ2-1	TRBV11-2	TGTGCCAGCAGCAAAAGACAGCCCGGTAGGGAGCAGTTCTTC	CASSKRQPGREQFF
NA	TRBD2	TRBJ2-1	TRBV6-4	TGTGCCAGCAGGGCCAGTCGGGGGGGGTACAATGAGCAGTTCTTC	CASRASRGGYNEQFF
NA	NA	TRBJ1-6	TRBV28	TGTGCCAGCAGTCCTTCGGGGAGGAGCTCCTATAATTCACCCCTCCACTTT	CASSPSGRSSYNSPLHF